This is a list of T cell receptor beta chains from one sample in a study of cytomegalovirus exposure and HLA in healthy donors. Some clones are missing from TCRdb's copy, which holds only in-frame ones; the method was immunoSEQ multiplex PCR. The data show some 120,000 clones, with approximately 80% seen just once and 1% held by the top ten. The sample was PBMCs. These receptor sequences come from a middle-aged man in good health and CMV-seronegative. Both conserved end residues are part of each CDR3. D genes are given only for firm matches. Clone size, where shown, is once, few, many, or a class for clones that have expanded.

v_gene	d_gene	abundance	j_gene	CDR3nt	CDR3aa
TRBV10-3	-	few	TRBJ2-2	TGTGCCACGAGCGGCCAGTCGAACACCGGGGAGCTGTTTTTT	CATSGQSNTGELFF
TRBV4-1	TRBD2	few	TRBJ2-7	TGCGCCAGCAGCCAAAGCCCACTAGCGGGAGAAAGCGAGCAGTACTTC	CASSQSPLAGESEQYF
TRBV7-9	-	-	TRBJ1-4	TGTGCCAGCAGCTTCATAGATGAAAAACTGTTTTTT	CASSFIDEKLFF
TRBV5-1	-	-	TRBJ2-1	TGCGCCAGCAGCTTCGAGTCCACTAATGAGCAGTTCTTC	CASSFESTNEQFF
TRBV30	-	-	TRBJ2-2	TGTGCCTGGAGTCGCCCTCACAGGTCAACCGGGGAGCTGTTTTTT	CAWSRPHRSTGELFF
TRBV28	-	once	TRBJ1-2	TGTGCCAGCAGTTCCCCCGGGAGGGAGTGGTATGGCTACACCTTC	CASSSPGREWYGYTF
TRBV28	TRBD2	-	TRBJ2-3	TGTGCCACCATGACCTGGGTCCTAGCGGGGCCAGATACGCAGTATTTT	CATMTWVLAGPDTQYF
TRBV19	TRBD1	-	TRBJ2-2	TGTGCCAGTAGTTTCCGGGACAGGGGATCCGGGGAGCTGTTTTTT	CASSFRDRGSGELFF
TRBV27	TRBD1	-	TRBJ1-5	TGTGCCAGCAGTTGGGGACAGGGGGAGCAGCCCCAGCATTTT	CASSWGQGEQPQHF
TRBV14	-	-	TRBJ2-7	TGTGCCAGCAGGGCCAGGGGTTCCTACGAGCAGTACTTC	CASRARGSYEQYF
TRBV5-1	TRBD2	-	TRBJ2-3	TGCGCCAGCAGCTCGGGGGGGACTAGCACAGATACGCAGTATTTT	CASSSGGTSTDTQYF
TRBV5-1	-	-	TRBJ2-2	TGCGCCAGCAGCCCAGGAACCACCGGGGAGCTGTTTTTT	CASSPGTTGELFF
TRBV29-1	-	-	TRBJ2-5	TGCAGCGTTGAAGGGGGCGAGACCCAGTACTTC	CSVEGGETQYF
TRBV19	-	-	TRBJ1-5	TGTGCCAGTAGCCTTGGACAGTATAGCAATCAGCCCCAGCATTTT	CASSLGQYSNQPQHF
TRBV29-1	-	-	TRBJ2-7	TGCAGCGTTGTTTTCCAACAGGGTCCAACCACCGCCTACGAGCAGTACTTC	CSVVFQQGPTTAYEQYF
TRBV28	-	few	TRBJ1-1	TGTGCCAGCAGTCCAAGCGTAGTAGGGCGGGGTGAAGCTTTCTTT	CASSPSVVGRGEAFF
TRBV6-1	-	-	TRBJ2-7	TGTGCCAGCAGAGATACGGGACTTGCCTACGAGCAGTACTTC	CASRDTGLAYEQYF
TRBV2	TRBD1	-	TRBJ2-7	TGTGCCAGCTTCCGGGACAGCTTTACCTACGAGCAGTACTTC	CASFRDSFTYEQYF
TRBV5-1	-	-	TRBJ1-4	TGCGCCAGCAGCACGGACGGGGGGAGTGAAAAACTGTTTTTT	CASSTDGGSEKLFF
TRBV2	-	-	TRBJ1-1	TGTGCCAGCCAGACAGAGGATGAAGCTTTCTTT	CASQTEDEAFF
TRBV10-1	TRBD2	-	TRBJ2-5	TGCGCCAGCACCCGACTAGCGGGGGGTCGGGAGACCCAGTACTTC	CASTRLAGGRETQYF
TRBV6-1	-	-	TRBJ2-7	TGTGCCAGCAACCCACTTAGCGGACCCTCCTACGAGCAGTACTTC	CASNPLSGPSYEQYF
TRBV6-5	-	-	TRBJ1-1	TGTGCCAGCAGTTACGGGGGGGACACTGAAGCTTTCTTT	CASSYGGDTEAFF
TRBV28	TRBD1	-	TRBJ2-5	TGTGCCAGGGACAGGGGGCCACAAGAGACCCAGTACTTC	CARDRGPQETQYF
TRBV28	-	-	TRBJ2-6	TGTGCCAGCAGTCTGTCTGGGGCCAACGTCCTGACTTTC	CASSLSGANVLTF